Here is one T cell receptor beta chain with its context. The antigen is unknown. Starting from genomic DNA, TCR beta CDR3 was amplified through two-round multiplex PCR. Primers specific to each TRBV and TRBJ gene drove first-round PCR. TCRdb re-called the multiplex PCR reads with MiXCR, one entry per CDR3 protein. Of roughly 13,000 distinct CDR3 sequences in the sample, roughly a third were seen once. These data are taken from a study of prognosis after radiotherapy for stage I lung cancer. Whole-study results and caveats: Patients developing distant metastases showed lower Shannon entropy after stereotactic body radiation therapy. Unique TCR clone counts went down once patients had stereotactic body radiation therapy, median around 10,000 versus 6,900.

Sample: PBMCs, taken before or after stereotactic body radiation therapy (not recorded which). The source of this sequence is a donor aged 50 or older with non-small cell lung cancer.

CDR3 coding DNA: TGTGCCAGCAGTTTAGAGGGGGCAACTCGGGGCAATGAGCAGTTCTTC. It codes for CASSLEGATRGNEQFF. V and J are TRBV12-3 or TRBV12-4 and TRBJ2-1, with TRBD1 identical over 7 bases. CDR3 length: 16 residues. Trimming at V came to 1 base and at J to 6 bases, leaving 9 bases not matched to a gene.